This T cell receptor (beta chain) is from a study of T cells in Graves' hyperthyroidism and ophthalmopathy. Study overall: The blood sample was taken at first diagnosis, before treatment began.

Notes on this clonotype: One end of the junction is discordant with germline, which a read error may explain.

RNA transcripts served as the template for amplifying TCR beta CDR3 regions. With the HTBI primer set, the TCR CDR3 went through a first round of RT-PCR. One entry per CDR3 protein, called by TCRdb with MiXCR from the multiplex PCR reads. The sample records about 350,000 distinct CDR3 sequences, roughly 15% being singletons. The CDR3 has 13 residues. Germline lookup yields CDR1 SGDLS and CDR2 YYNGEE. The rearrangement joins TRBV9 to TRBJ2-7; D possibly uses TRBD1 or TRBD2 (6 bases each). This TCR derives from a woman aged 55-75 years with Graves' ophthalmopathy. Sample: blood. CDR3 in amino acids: CASSVGPGGEQNF. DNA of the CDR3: TGTGCCAGCAGCGTAGGCCCCGGGGGCGAGCAGAACTTC.